The clone carrying this T cell receptor (beta chain) was seen at least ten times. Trimming pared 5 bases from V and 2 bases from J, leaving 9 bases between. Germline loops: CDR1 SGHTA, CDR2 FQGNSA. The CDR3 extends over 13 amino acids. The sample originates from a study of T cell repertoires in cytomegalovirus infection. TCRdb processed the reads anew with MiXCR; each CDR3 protein has one entry. The data show some 350,000 distinct CDR3 sequences, 15% to 20% seen once. The sample comprised PBMCs. The V and J genes are TRBV7-2 and TRBJ2-5; D call uncertain. This sequence was found in a human donor in good health (CMV status not recorded). Some clones in this sample may be carry-over from other donors' samples. In DNA, the CDR3 is TGTGCCAGCAGCCGCCCATATCAAGAGACCCAGTACTTC. It translates to CASSRPYQETQYF.